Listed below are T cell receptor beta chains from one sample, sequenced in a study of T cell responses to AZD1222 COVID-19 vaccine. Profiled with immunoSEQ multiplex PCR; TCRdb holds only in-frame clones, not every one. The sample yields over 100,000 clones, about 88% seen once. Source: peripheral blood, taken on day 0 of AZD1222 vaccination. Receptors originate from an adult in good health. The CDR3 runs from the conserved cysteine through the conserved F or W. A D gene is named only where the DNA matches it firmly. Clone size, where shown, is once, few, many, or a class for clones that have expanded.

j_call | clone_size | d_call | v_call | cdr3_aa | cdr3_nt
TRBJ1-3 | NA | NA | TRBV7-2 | CASSLAGHSSGNTIYF | TGTGCCAGCAGCTTAGCTGGCCATTCCTCTGGAAACACCATATATTTT
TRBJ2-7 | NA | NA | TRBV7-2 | CASRRDGTAYEQYF | TGTGCCAGCAGGCGGGACGGGACAGCCTACGAGCAGTACTTC
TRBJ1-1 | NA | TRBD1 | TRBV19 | CASSTRQGPPNTEAFF | TGTGCCAGTAGTACAAGACAGGGGCCACCGAACACTGAAGCTTTCTTT
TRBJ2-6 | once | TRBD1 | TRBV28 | CASSHRDRGTGANVLTF | TGTGCCAGCAGTCATCGGGACAGGGGAACTGGGGCCAACGTCCTGACTTTC
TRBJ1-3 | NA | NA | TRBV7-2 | CASSSRPTGLSGNTIYF | TGTGCCAGCAGCTCACGACCGACAGGCCTCTCTGGAAACACCATATATTTT
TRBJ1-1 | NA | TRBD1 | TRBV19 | CSTGATEAFF | TGCTCGACAGGGGCAACTGAAGCTTTCTTT
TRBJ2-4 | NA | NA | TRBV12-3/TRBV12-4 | CASSPSYPNIQYF | TGTGCCAGCTCCCCCAGTTACCCAAACATTCAGTACTTC
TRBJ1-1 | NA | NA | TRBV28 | CASSSHNIAGTRDTEAFF | TGTGCCAGCAGTTCACACAACATCGCCGGGACAAGAGACACTGAAGCTTTCTTT
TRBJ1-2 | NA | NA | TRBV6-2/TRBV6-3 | CASSRRDYGYTF | TGTGCCAGCAGTCGAAGGGACTATGGCTACACCTTC
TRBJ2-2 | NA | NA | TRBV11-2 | CASSLAGPGELFF | TGTGCCAGCAGCTTAGCCGGTCCCGGGGAGCTGTTTTTT
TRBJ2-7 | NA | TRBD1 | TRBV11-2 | CASSPGTGESYEQYF | TGTGCCAGCAGCCCTGGGACAGGGGAATCCTACGAGCAGTACTTC
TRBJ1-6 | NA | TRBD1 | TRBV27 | CASSLLVPHRGQNNSPLHF | TGTGCCAGCAGTTTATTAGTTCCCCACAGGGGGCAAAATAATTCACCCCTCCACTTT
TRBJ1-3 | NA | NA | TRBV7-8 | CASSLGQHSGNTIYF | TGTGCCAGCAGCTTAGGACAGCACTCTGGAAACACCATATATTTT
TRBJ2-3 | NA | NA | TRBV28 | CASSPGTSTDTQYF | TGTGCCAGCAGTCCCGGGACCAGCACAGATACGCAGTATTTT
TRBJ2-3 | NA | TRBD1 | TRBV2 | CASRGRGSADTQYF | TGTGCCAGCAGAGGCAGGGGGTCGGCAGATACGCAGTATTTT